The 28 T cell receptor beta chains below come from one sample, sequenced in a study of blood T cells in healthy people across ages. Together with a sample-barcoded 5' primer, a J-beta primer mix was included in a second PCR lasting roughly 7 to 11 cycles. TCRdb reprocessed the 5' RACE reads with MiXCR, giving one entry per CDR3 protein. The sample comprises around 650,000 distinct CDR3 sequences, 40% to 50% of which are singletons, and around 30% rests with the top ten. The sequencing sample was made of blood. These receptors were obtained from a man at least 80 years old in good health.

The V gene is TRBV7-7, the J gene TRBJ2-7, with TRBD2 as a possible D gene (5 bases). The J call may be in error: the DNA end matches TRBJ2-5 better. The CDR3 contains 14 residues. Germline CDR1 reads SSHAT; CDR2 reads FNYEAQ (reference sequence). DNA for the CDR3: TGTGCCAGCAGCCCTTTCGGGGAATTGGAGACCCAGTACTTC. It translates to CASSPFGELETQYF.

This clonotype was counted between two and nine times. This chain joins TRBV7-6 and TRBJ1-1, with TRBD1 matching over 7 bases. The V gene end was trimmed by 1 base and the J gene end by 3 bases; junction bases not matched to a gene: 2. This CDR3 is 14 amino acids long. Germline CDR1 and CDR2: SGHVS and FNYEAQ. The CDR3 bases are TGTGCCAGCAGCTTAGGTACAGGGGACACTGAAGCTTTCTTT. Its protein product is CASSLGTGDTEAFF.

The J gene is TRBJ2-2, the V gene TRBV5-1; D is unresolved. This CDR3 spans 14 amino acids. V was pared by 7 bases and J by 5 bases, with 15 bases between. The germline CDR1 and CDR2 sequences are SGHRS and YFSETQ. CDR3 sequence reads: CASALQGNTGELFF. The CDR3 nucleotides read TGCGCCAGCGCACTTCAAGGGAATACCGGGGAGCTGTTTTTT. The full variable domain, its missing parts supplied by reference TRBV5-1 and TRBJ2-2, is KAGVTQTPRYLIKTRGQQVTLSCSPISGHRSVSWYQQTPGQGLQFLFEYFSETQRNKGNFPGRFSGRQFSNSRSEMNVSTLELGDSALYLCASALQGNTGELFFGEGSRLTVL.

The chain couples TRBV29-1 to TRBJ2-5; D is unresolved. The CDR3 sequence is 12 residues long. Germline V gene data show CDR1 as SQVTM and CDR2 as ANQGSEA. V lost 4 bases and J 5 bases, leaving 11 bases between the germline ends. In DNA, the CDR3 is TGCAGCGTTGCTCCCGGCCGGGAGACCCAGTACTTC. This sequence encodes CSVAPGRETQYF. Using reference TRBV29-1 and TRBJ2-5 for the parts outside the CDR3, the full variable domain is SAVISQKPSRDICQRGTSLTIQCQVDSQVTMMFWYRQQPGQSLTLIATANQGSEATYESGFVIDKFPISRPNLTFSTLTVSNMSPEDSSIYLCSVAPGRETQYFGPGTRLLVL.

This clonotype has a handful of counts. The genes are TRBV6-2 or TRBV6-3 and TRBJ2-1; no firm D call. Germline CDR1 MNHEY, CDR2 SVGEGT. The CDR3 covers 13 residues. Trimming removed 6 bases at V and 2 bases at J, with 8 bases between. The CDR3 reads CASSQPPYNEQFF. CDR3 bases: TGTGCCAGCAGCCAACCCCCCTACAATGAGCAGTTCTTC.

This clonotype was counted ten times or more. The J gene is TRBJ1-1, the V gene TRBV12-3 or TRBV12-4; 7 bases fit TRBD1. The CDR3 extends over 14 amino acids. Unmatched junction bases numbered 5, after V lost 2 bases and J lost 5 bases. The CDR3 sequence: CASSLKGAGTEAFF. In nucleotides, the CDR3 is TGTGCCAGCAGTTTAAAGGGGGCAGGGACTGAAGCTTTCTTT.

Here the CDR3 reads CASRKVEKDTQYF. The CDR3 DNA follows: TGTGCCAGCAGAAAGGTGGAGAAAGATACGCAGTATTTT. The chain joins TRBV13 to TRBJ2-3; D gene unclear. CDR1 is PRHDT and CDR2 is FYEKMQ in the germline V gene (reference sequence). Trimming removed 6 bases at V and 5 bases at J, with 12 bases between. This CDR3 spans 13 amino acids. Full variable domain (rest looked up from reference TRBV13 and TRBJ2-3): AAGVIQSPRHLIKEKRETATLKCYPIPRHDTVYWYQQGPGQDPQFLISFYEKMQSDKGSIPDRFSAQQFSDYHSELNMSSLELGDSALYFCASRKVEKDTQYFGPGTRLTVL.

This clonotype occurred a few times. The chain combines TRBV4-1 with TRBJ1-2, with 7 bases fitting TRBD1. Germline V lookup: CDR1 MGHRA, CDR2 YSYEKL. V lost 3 bases, J lost 2 bases, and 9 bases stayed unmatched. CDR3 size: 16 residues. The CDR3 region has the DNA TGCGCCAGCAGCCAGACACGGACAGGAGGAAACTATGGCTACACCTTC. Its translation: CASSQTRTGGNYGYTF.

This chain links TRBV10-3 with TRBJ2-1; TRBD2 aligns across 15 bases. CDR1 and CDR2 (germline): ENHRY, SYGVKD. The trim removed 5 bases at V and 8 bases at J, leaving 7 bases unmatched. The CDR3 covers 16 residues. The CDR3 loop is CAISPGTSGGLDEQFF. The DNA for the CDR3 is TGTGCCATCAGTCCCGGGACTAGCGGGGGGTTGGATGAGCAGTTCTTC.

The J gene is TRBJ1-5, the V gene TRBV5-5; 7 nucleotides match TRBD1. Trimming took 2 bases from V and 2 from J; bases not matched to a gene: 16. CDR3 length: 19 amino acids. Germline CDR1 is SGHKS and CDR2 is YYEKEE (reference sequence). CDR3 amino acids: CASSFLGGRPGGGNQPQHF. CDR3 DNA sequence: TGTGCCAGCAGCTTCCTTGGAGGCAGGCCAGGGGGGGGCAATCAGCCCCAGCATTTT.

This clonotype was observed a handful of times. The J gene is TRBJ1-2, the V gene TRBV6-2 or TRBV6-3; the D gene is possibly TRBD1 (5 bases). The CDR3 runs to 15 residues. V shed 6 bases and J shed 3 bases, with 17 bases lying between them. Germline-derived CDR1 and CDR2 are MNHEY and SVGEGT. This CDR3 is CASSPPRGTDYGYTF. The CDR3 nucleotides are TGTGCCAGCAGCCCCCCCCGGGGCACGGACTATGGCTACACCTTC.

This clonotype was seen only a few times. The V and J genes are TRBV29-1 and TRBJ2-1; weak D call: TRBD2 (5 bases). Germline CDR1 is SQVTM and CDR2 is ANQGSEA. The V end lost 7 bases, the J end lost 9 bases, and 13 bases lay between the germline ends. The CDR3 is 11 residues long. Written as DNA, the CDR3 is TGCAGCGGGGAGATAAAGGGTGAGCAGTTCTTC. This gives the protein CSGEIKGEQFF.

V and J are TRBV13 and TRBJ1-1; 9 bases match TRBD1. Per germline, CDR1 PRHDT and CDR2 FYEKMQ (reference sequence). This CDR3 has 15 residues. The ends lost 7 bases at V and 1 base at J; junction bases unmatched: 7. CDR3 region: CASNPSTGGNTEAFF. CDR3 coding DNA: TGTGCCAGCAACCCGTCGACAGGGGGGAACACTGAAGCTTTCTTT.

In its sample, this clonotype was seen a few times. V is TRBV12-5 and J is TRBJ2-2; 11 bases agree with TRBD2. There are 16 residues in the CDR3. Germline lookup yields CDR1 LGHNT and CDR2 FRNRAP. Germline trimming cut 1 base from V and 6 bases from J; bases unmatched to any gene: 4. CDR3 loop: CASGLAGLADSGELFF. CDR3 in DNA: TGTGCTAGTGGTTTGGCGGGACTAGCGGATTCCGGGGAGCTGTTTTTT.

This clonotype turned up a few times. The genes are TRBV6-1 and TRBJ2-3; TRBD2 matches at 9 bases. Trimming at V came to 7 bases and at J to 5 bases, leaving 22 bases not matched to a gene. The CDR3 is made up of 19 amino acids. Germline CDR1 MNHNS, CDR2 SASEGT. The CDR3 sequence is CASTPSFVTSSGARDTQYF. For the CDR3, the DNA is TGTGCCAGCACCCCGTCATTTGTTACTTCTAGCGGGGCAAGAGATACGCAGTATTTT.

This clonotype was seen ten or more times. The chain recombines TRBV29-1 with TRBJ2-1, with D perhaps matching TRBD1 or TRBD2 (5 bases each). CDR1 is SQVTM and CDR2 is ANQGSEA in the germline V gene. The CDR3 extends over 13 amino acids. Trimming took off 7 bases at V and 5 bases at J, with 15 bases between the two ends. The chain's CDR3 is CSGGSPPDNEQFF. The DNA for the CDR3 is TGCAGCGGGGGGTCTCCCCCCGACAATGAGCAGTTCTTC.

This chain connects TRBV24-1 to TRBJ2-4; 8 bases are a match to TRBD2. Matching the DNA end better, TRBJ2-7 makes the J call doubtful. From germline, CDR1 is KGHDR and CDR2 SFDVKD. This CDR3 has 17 amino acids. CDR3 residues: CATSDGGAPGGPYEQYF. CDR3 in DNA: TGTGCCACCAGTGATGGGGGGGCTCCGGGAGGGCCCTACGAGCAGTACTTC.

This chain joins TRBV7-9 and TRBJ2-1, with 11 bases that match TRBD1. CDR3 length: 14 residues. J gave up 10 bases and V 2 bases, and 4 bases lay outside the gene matches. Germline values: CDR1 SEHNR, CDR2 FQNEAQ (reference sequence). In DNA, the CDR3 is TGTGCCAGCAGCTTATCGGACAGGGGGCACGAGCAGTTCTTC. It codes for CASSLSDRGHEQFF.

This clonotype has just a few counts. The CDR3 here is CASRMTDTDTQYF. The CDR3 nucleotides read TGTGCCAGCAGGATGACAGACACAGATACGCAGTATTTT. The chain combines TRBV6-5 with TRBJ2-3, with D perhaps matching TRBD1 (5 bases). The germline gives CDR1 MNHEY, CDR2 SVGAGI. Trimming cost V 6 bases and J 2 bases, with 9 bases left between them. This CDR3 has 13 residues.

The V gene is TRBV20-1, the J gene TRBJ2-3; 7 bases map to TRBD1. CDR3 size: 14 residues. Germline CDR1 DFQATT, CDR2 SNEGSKA (reference sequence). J lost 2 bases, V lost 6 bases, and 8 bases had no gene match. CDR3 in DNA: TGCAGTGCCCAAAGGGGGCGGTACACAGATACGCAGTATTTT. Amino acid sequence: CSAQRGRYTDTQYF.

Only a few counts were recorded for this clonotype. An end of the junction does not agree with germline; a read error may underlie this. The chain recombines TRBV7-2 with TRBJ2-5; 7 positions agree with TRBD1. The CDR3 consists of 18 residues. CDR1 and CDR2 from the germline V gene are SGHTA and FQGNSA. As DNA, the CDR3 is TGTGCCAGCAGCTTTGGGGTGGGGTACACAGGGGACCAGGAGACCCAGTACTTC. Protein sequence: CASSFGVGYTGDQETQYF.

The chain links TRBV18 to TRBJ1-2, with D hard to call. V lost 1 base and J 8 bases, leaving 17 bases between the germline ends. The germline CDR1 and CDR2 sequences are KGHSH and LQKENI. CDR3 length equals 15 residues. The CDR3 loop reads CASSPRDPTLGGYTF. CDR3 nucleotide sequence: TGTGCCAGCTCACCACGCGACCCCACACTGGGGGGCTACACCTTC.

The rearrangement uses TRBV6-2 or TRBV6-3 and TRBJ2-2; weak D call: TRBD2 (5 bases). Between the trimmed V and J ends, which lost 5 bases and 5 bases, there was a span of 15 bases. In germline, CDR1 is MNHEY, CDR2 SVGEGT. The CDR3 runs to 15 residues. The CDR3 spells CASSHARGYTGELFF. CDR3 bases: TGTGCCAGCAGTCACGCCCGGGGTTATACCGGGGAGCTGTTTTTT.

There are a few counts of this clonotype. CDR3 coding DNA: TGTGCCAGCAGTTCGCAAACCGGGACCCAAAGGGGGGAGCAGTACTTC. This gives the protein CASSSQTGTQRGEQYF. The V gene is TRBV12-3 or TRBV12-4, the J gene TRBJ2-7, with a possible D match to TRBD1 (6 bases). Trimming removed 4 bases at V and 7 bases at J, with 23 bases between. The CDR3 is 16 residues long.

V usage is TRBV9 and J usage is TRBJ2-3; D remains unclear. The germline CDR1 and CDR2 sequences are SGDLS and YYNGEE. Trimming removed 4 bases from V and 2 bases from J, with 8 bases in between. The CDR3 spans 13 residues. In DNA form, the CDR3 reads TGTGCCAGCAGCCGCTACTTCACAGATACGCAGTATTTT. It translates to CASSRYFTDTQYF.

With regard to this clonotype: One junction end disagrees with the germline gene, perhaps due to a read error. The chain couples TRBV5-1 to TRBJ1-1; weak D call: TRBD1 (6 bases). This CDR3 has 15 residues. CDR1 is SGHRS, CDR2 YFSETQ, per germline. CDR3 residues: CAGSLPRGGNTEAFF. In DNA form, the CDR3 reads TGCGCCGGCAGCCTACCGAGGGGGGGGAACACTGAAGCTTTCTTT.

The chain couples TRBV5-4 to TRBJ2-4, with D tentatively TRBD2 (5 bases). Judging by the DNA end, TRBJ2-7 fits better; the J call may be wrong. The CDR3 contains 15 residues. Looked up from germline, CDR1 is SGHNT and CDR2 is YYREEE (reference sequence). The CDR3 spells CASSLSSSRVHEQYF. CDR3 nucleotides: TGTGCCAGCAGCTTGTCCTCCTCGAGGGTCCACGAGCAGTACTTC.

As regards this clonotype: The conserved phenylalanine or tryptophan is not found at the CDR3 terminus, so this likely reflects a read error. Because the CDR3's place on the DNA is in doubt, the DNA is left out and the CDR3 is given as listed by TCRdb. The gene calls are TRBV20-1 and TRBJ2-4; the table's D call of TRBD2 was not tested on the DNA. Germline V lookup: CDR1 DFQATT, CDR2 SNEGSKA (reference sequence). A total of 11 residues make up the CDR3, ends included. CDR3 loop: CSARARGLAGY.